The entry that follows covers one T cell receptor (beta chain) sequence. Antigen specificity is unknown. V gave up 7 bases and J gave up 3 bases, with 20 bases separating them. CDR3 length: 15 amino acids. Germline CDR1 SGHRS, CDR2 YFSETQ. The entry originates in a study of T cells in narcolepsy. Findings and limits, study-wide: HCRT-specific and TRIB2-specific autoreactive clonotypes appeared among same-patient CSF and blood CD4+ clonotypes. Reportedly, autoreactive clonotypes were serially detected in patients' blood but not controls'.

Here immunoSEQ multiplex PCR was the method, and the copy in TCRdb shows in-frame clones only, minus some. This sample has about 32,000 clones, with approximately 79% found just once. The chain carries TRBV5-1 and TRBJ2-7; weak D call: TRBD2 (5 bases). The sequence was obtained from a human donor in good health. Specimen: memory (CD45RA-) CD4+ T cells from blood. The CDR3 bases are TGCGCCAGCGGACCCAATGAGTCCCGGGGCTACGAGCAGTACTTC. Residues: CASGPNESRGYEQYF. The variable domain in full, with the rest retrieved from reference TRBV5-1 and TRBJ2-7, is KAGVTQTPRYLIKTRGQQVTLSCSPISGHRSVSWYQQTPGQGLQFLFEYFSETQRNKGNFPGRFSGRQFSNSRSEMNVSTLELGDSALYLCASGPNESRGYEQYFGPGTRLTVT.